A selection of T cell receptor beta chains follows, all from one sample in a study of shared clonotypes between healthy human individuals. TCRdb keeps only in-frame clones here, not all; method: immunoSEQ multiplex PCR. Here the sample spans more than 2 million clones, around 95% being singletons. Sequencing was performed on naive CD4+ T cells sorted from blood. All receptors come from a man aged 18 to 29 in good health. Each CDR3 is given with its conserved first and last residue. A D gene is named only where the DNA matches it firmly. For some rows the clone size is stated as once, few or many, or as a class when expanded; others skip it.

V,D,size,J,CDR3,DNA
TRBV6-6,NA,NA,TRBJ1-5,CASSPLNQPQHF,TGTGCCAGCAGCCCCCTCAATCAGCCCCAGCATTTT
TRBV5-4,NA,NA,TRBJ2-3,CASSSPGQLRTDTQYF,TGTGCCAGCAGCTCCCCCGGACAGCTCCGCACAGATACGCAGTATTTT
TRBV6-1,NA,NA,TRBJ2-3,CASSVGVISTDTQYF,TGTGCCAGCAGTGTCGGGGTAATCAGCACAGATACGCAGTATTTT
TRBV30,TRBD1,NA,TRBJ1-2,CAWELPGQGLYGYTF,TGTGCCTGGGAACTCCCGGGACAGGGGCTCTATGGCTACACCTTC
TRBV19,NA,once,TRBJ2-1,CASSTGPYNEQFF,TGTGCCAGTAGTACCGGACCGTACAATGAGCAGTTCTTC
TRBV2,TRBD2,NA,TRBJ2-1,CASRTSGAYNEQFF,TGTGCCAGCAGGACTAGCGGGGCCTACAATGAGCAGTTCTTC
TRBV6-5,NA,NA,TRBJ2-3,CASTSVGAQYF,TGTGCCAGCACCTCAGTGGGGGCGCAGTATTTT
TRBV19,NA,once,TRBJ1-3,CASRPDSRNGNTIYF,TGTGCCAGTAGACCGGACAGTCGGAATGGAAACACCATATATTTT
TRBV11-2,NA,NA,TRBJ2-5,CASSLVGAAAQETQYF,TGTGCCAGCAGCTTAGTGGGGGCGGCAGCTCAAGAGACCCAGTACTTC
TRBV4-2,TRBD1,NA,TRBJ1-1,CASSPPGQDTEAFF,TGTGCCAGCAGCCCACCGGGACAGGACACTGAAGCTTTCTTT
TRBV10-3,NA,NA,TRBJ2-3,CAISGEGTDTQYF,TGTGCCATCAGCGGGGAAGGCACAGATACGCAGTATTTT
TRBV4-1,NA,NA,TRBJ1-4,CASSQEVQAYEKLFF,TGCGCCAGCAGCCAAGAAGTACAGGCTTATGAAAAACTGTTTTTT
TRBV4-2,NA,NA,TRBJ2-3,CASSQDPISGTDTQYF,TGTGCCAGCAGCCAAGATCCCATTAGCGGCACAGATACGCAGTATTTT
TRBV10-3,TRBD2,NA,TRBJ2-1,CAISLTGTSGRRAYNEQFF,TGTGCCATCAGTTTAACCGGGACTAGCGGGAGAAGGGCCTACAATGAGCAGTTCTTC
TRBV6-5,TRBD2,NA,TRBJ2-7,CASSYGAGGHYEQYF,TGTGCCAGCAGTTACGGAGCGGGGGGCCACTACGAGCAGTACTTC
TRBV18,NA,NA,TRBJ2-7,CASSPPSSTYEQYF,TGTGCCAGCTCACCACCGTCTAGTACCTACGAGCAGTACTTC
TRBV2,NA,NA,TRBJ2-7,CASSGDGGEQYF,TGTGCCAGCAGTGGGGACGGGGGTGAGCAGTACTTC
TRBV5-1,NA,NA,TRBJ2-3,CASSLGGGSDTQYF,TGCGCCAGCAGCCTTGGGGGTGGTTCAGATACGCAGTATTTT
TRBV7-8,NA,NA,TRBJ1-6,CASSLGQGYSPLHF,TGTGCCAGCAGCTTAGGGCAGGGATATTCACCCCTCCACTTT
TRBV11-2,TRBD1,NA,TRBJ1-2,CASSPIGGNYGYTF,TGTGCCAGCAGCCCCATAGGGGGCAACTATGGCTACACCTTC
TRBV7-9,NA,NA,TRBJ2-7,CASSTHRSSYEQYF,TGTGCCAGCAGCACCCACAGGAGCTCCTACGAGCAGTACTTC
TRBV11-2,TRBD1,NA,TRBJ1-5,CASSRDRGNQPQHF,TGTGCCAGCAGCCGGGACAGGGGAAATCAGCCCCAGCATTTT
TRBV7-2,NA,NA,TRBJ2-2,CASSLAGRNGELFF,TGTGCCAGCAGCTTGGCAGGGCGGAACGGGGAGCTGTTTTTT
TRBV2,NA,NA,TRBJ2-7,CASRPLGGSYEQYF,TGTGCCAGCAGACCCCTGGGGGGCTCCTACGAGCAGTACTTC
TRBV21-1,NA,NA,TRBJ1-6,CASSKSYRGDSPLHF,TGTGCCAGCAGCAAAAGCTACAGGGGCGATTCACCCCTCCACTTT
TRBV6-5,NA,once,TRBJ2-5,CASSKQGRNWETQYF,TGTGCCAGCAGTAAACAGGGGAGGAATTGGGAGACCCAGTACTTC
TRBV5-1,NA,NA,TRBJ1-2,CASSEAPNYGYTF,TGCGCCAGCAGTGAAGCCCCTAACTATGGCTACACCTTC
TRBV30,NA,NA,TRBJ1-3,CAWTPRPSSGNTIYF,TGTGCCTGGACCCCTCGCCCGAGCTCTGGAAACACCATATATTTT
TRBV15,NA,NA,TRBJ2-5,CATSRGTEETQYF,TGTGCCACCAGCAGAGGGACAGAAGAGACCCAGTACTTC
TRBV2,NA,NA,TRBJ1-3,CASSEVEGTGNTIYF,TGTGCCAGCAGTGAAGTGGAAGGAACTGGAAACACCATATATTTT
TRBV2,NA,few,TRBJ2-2,CASRGAGELFF,TGTGCCAGCAGGGGGGCCGGGGAGCTGTTTTTT
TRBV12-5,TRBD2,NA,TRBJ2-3,CASGLGEGLADTQYF,TGTGCTAGTGGTTTGGGGGAGGGATTGGCAGATACGCAGTATTTT
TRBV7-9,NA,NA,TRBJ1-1,CASSPEGGAGTEAFF,TGTGCCAGCAGCCCCGAGGGGGGGGCTGGTACTGAAGCTTTCTTT
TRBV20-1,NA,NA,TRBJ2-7,CSAHRDVEQYF,TGCAGTGCTCACCGGGACGTCGAGCAGTACTTC
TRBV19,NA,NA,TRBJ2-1,CASKFAVSSYNEQFF,TGTGCCAGTAAGTTCGCCGTAAGCTCCTACAATGAGCAGTTCTTC
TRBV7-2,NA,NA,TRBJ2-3,CASSLAVRALGDTQYF,TGTGCCAGCAGCTTAGCTGTCAGGGCTTTGGGAGATACGCAGTATTTT
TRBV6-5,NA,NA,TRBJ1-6,CASSYSSREGNSPLHF,TGTGCCAGCAGTTACTCCTCCAGGGAGGGCAATTCACCCCTCCACTTT
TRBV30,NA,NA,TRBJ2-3,CAWNSHPLSSTQYF,TGTGCCTGGAATTCCCATCCCCTCTCGAGCACGCAGTATTTT
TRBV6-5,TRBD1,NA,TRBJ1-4,CASSQTGGKLFF,TGTGCCAGCAGTCAGACAGGGGGAAAACTGTTTTTT
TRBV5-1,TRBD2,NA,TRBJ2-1,CASSLGGTSGNNEQFF,TGCGCCAGCAGCTTGGGTGGGACTAGCGGCAACAATGAGCAGTTCTTC
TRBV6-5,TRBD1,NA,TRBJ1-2,CASSRTGGNYGYTF,TGTGCCAGCAGTCGGACAGGGGGGAACTATGGCTACACCTTC
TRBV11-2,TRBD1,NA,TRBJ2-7,CASSLDGDRANHYEQYF,TGTGCCAGCAGCTTAGATGGGGACAGGGCTAATCACTACGAGCAGTACTTC
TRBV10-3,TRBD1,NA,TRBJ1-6,CASTTGESSPLHF,TGTGCCTCCACGACAGGGGAAAGTTCACCCCTCCACTTT
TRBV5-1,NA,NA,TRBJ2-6,CASTALVGGANVLTF,TGCGCCAGCACTGCTTTGGTAGGTGGGGCCAACGTCCTGACTTTC
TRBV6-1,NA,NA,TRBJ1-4,CASSEGDLPDEKLFF,TGTGCCAGCAGTGAAGGAGACCTACCCGACGAAAAACTGTTTTTT
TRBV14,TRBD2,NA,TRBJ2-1,CASSQDRGTSDEQFF,TGTGCCAGCAGCCAAGATAGGGGGACTAGCGATGAGCAGTTCTTC
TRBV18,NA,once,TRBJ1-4,CASSTREANEKLFF,TGTGCCAGCTCAACCAGGGAGGCTAATGAAAAACTGTTTTTT
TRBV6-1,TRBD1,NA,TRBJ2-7,CASSLTGGGYEQYF,TGTGCCAGCAGCCTGACAGGGGGTGGCTACGAGCAGTACTTC
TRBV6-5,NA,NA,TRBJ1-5,CASQRRDNQPQHF,TGTGCCAGCCAGCGGAGAGACAATCAGCCCCAGCATTTT